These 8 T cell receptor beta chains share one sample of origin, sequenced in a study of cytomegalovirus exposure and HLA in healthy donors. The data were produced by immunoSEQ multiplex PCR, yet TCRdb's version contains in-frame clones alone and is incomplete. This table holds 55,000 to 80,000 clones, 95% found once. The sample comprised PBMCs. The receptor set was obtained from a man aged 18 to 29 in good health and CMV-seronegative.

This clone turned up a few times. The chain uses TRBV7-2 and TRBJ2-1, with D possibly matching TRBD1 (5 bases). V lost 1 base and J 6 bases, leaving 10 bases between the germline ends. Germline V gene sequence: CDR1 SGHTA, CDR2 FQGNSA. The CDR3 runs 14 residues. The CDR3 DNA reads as TGTGCCAGCAGCTTAGTGGGGCTAGGCAATGAGCAGTTCTTC. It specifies CASSLVGLGNEQFF.

The CDR3 DNA is TGTGCCAGCAGCTTAAAGCGGGGGGCGGGTTACAATGAGCAGTTCTTC. Amino acid sequence: CASSLKRGAGYNEQFF. The chain employs TRBV5-6 and TRBJ2-1, with TRBD2 identical over 9 bases. With 2 bases clipped from V and 4 bases from J, the junction kept 7 bases outside the gene matches. CDR1 and CDR2 from the germline V gene are SGHDT and YYEEEE. The CDR3 is made up of 16 amino acids.

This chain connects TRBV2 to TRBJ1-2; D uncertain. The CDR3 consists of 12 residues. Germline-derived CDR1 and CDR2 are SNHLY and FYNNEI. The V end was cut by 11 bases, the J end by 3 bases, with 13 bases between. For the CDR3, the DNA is TGTGCCGTAACCGGGATGTACTATGGCTACACCTTC. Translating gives CAVTGMYYGYTF.

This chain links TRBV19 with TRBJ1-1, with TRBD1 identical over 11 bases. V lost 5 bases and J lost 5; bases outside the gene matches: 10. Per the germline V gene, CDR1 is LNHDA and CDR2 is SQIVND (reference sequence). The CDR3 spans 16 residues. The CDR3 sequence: CASSAGTGGGRTEAFF. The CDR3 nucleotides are TGTGCCAGTAGTGCTGGGACAGGGGGAGGTAGGACTGAAGCTTTCTTT.

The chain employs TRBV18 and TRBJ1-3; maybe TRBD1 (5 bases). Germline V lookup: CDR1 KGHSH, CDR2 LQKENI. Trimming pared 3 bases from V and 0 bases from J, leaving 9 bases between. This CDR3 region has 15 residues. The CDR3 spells CASSPGLSSGNTIYF. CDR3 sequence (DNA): TGTGCCAGCTCACCGGGACTAAGCTCTGGAAACACCATATATTTT.

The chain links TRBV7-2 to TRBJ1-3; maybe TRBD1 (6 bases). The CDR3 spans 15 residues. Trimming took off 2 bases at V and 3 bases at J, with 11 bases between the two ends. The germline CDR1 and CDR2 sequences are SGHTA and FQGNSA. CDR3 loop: CASSLLAGVGNTIYF. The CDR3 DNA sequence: TGTGCCAGCAGCTTATTAGCAGGGGTTGGAAACACCATATATTTT.

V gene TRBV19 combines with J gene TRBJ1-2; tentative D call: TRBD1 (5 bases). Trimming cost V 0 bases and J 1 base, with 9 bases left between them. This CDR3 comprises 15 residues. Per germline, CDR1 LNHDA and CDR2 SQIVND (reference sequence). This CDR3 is CASSIDTGVNYGYTF. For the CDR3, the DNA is TGTGCCAGTAGTATAGATACAGGCGTTAACTATGGCTACACCTTC.

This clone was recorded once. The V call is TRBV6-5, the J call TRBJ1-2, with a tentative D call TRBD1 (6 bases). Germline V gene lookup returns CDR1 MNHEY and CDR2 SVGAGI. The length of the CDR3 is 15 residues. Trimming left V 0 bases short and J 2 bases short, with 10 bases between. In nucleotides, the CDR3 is TGTGCCAGCAGTTACTCCCGGACAGAGAACTATGGCTACACCTTC. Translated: CASSYSRTENYGYTF.